This TCR beta chain was obtained from a study of shared clonotypes between healthy human individuals. TCRdb's table, derived via immunoSEQ multiplex PCR, lists solely in-frame clones and lacks some. The table lists 450,000 to 650,000 clones, around 78% of them singletons, with 12% in the top ten. Those who donated were healthy HIV-negative adults, with no recent acute infections or vaccinations reported. Samples left unsorted employed around 92 million PBMCs for genomic DNA. This CDR3 has 14 residues. With 5 bases clipped from V and 4 bases from J, the junction kept 5 bases outside the gene matches. The germline CDR1 and CDR2 sequences are SGHTA and FQGNSA.

The sample was PBMCs. This TCR derives from a woman in her 40s in good health. Some clones in this sample may be carry-over from other donors' samples. The V gene is TRBV7-2, the J gene TRBJ2-3, with 8 bases aligning to TRBD2. In nucleotides, the CDR3 is TGTGCCAGCAGCCACGGACTAGCAGCAGATACGCAGTATTTT. Protein product: CASSHGLAADTQYF.